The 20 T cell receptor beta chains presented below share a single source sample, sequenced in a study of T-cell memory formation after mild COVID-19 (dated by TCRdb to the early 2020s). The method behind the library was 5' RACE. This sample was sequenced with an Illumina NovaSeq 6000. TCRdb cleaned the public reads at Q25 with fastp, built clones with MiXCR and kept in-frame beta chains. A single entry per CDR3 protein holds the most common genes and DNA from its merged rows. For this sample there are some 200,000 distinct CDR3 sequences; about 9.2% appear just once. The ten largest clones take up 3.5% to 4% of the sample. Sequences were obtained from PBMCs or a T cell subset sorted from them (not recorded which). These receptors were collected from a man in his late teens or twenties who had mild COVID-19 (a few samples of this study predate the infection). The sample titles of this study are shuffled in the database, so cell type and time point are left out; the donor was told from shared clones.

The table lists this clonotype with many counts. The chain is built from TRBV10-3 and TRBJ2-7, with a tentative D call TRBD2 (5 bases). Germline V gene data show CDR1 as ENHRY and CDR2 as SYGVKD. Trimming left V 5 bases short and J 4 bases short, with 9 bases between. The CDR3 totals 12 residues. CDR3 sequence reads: CAISPPGYEQYF. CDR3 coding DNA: TGTGCCATCAGTCCACCGGGGTACGAGCAGTACTTC.

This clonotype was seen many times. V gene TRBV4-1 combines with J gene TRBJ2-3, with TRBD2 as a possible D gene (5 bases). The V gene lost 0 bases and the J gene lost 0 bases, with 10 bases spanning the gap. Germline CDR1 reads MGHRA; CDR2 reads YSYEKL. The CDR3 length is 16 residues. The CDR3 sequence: CASSQEGGPSTDTQYF. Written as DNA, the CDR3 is TGCGCCAGCAGCCAAGAAGGAGGCCCGAGCACAGATACGCAGTATTTT.

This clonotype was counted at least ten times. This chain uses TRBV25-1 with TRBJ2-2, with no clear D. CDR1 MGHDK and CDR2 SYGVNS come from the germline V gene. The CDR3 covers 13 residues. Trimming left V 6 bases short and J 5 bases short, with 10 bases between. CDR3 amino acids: CASSSPRTGELFF. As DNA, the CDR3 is TGTGCCAGCAGCAGCCCCCGAACCGGGGAGCTGTTTTTT.

The DNA of the CDR3 is TGTGCCAGCAGCCTCCGGACAGCAAAAACGGAATCCTATGGCTACACCTTC. Translation: CASSLRTAKTESYGYTF. V is TRBV7-8 and J is TRBJ1-2; possible D gene TRBD1, 6 bases. The V gene's germline CDR1 is SGHVS and CDR2 FQNEAQ. The CDR3 sequence is 17 residues long. Trimming took 5 bases from V and 4 from J, leaving 23 bases between them.

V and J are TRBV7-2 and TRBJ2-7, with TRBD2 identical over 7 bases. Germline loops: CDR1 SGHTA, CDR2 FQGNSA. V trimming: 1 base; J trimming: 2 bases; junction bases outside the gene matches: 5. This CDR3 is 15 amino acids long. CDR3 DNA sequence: TGTGCCAGCAGCTTAGGGGGGGGAATCACCTACGAGCAGTACTTC. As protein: CASSLGGGITYEQYF.

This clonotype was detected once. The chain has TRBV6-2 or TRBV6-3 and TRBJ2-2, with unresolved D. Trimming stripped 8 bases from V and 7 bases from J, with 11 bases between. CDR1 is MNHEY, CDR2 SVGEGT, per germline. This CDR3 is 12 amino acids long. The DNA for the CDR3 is TGTGCCAGCCTTCGGGTTTTCGGGGAGCTGTTTTTT. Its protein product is CASLRVFGELFF.

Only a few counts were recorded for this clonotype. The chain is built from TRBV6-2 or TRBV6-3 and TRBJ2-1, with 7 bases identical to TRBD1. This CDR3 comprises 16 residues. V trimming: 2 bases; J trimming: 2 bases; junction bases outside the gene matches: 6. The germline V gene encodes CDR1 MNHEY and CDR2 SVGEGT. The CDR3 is CASSYRPGQTYNEQFF. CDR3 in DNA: TGTGCCAGCAGTTACCGTCCGGGACAGACCTACAATGAGCAGTTCTTC.

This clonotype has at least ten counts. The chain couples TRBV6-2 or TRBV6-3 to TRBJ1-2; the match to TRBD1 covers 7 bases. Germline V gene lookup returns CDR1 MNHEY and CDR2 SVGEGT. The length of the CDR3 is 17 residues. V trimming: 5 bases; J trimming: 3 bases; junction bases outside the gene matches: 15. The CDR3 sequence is CASSPYRGQTDYYGYTF. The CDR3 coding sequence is TGTGCCAGCAGTCCCTATAGGGGACAGACGGATTACTATGGCTACACCTTC.

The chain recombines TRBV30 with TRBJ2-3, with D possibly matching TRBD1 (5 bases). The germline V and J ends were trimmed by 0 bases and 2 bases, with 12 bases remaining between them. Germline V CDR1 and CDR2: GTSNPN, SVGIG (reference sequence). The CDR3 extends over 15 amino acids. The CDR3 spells CAWSVARAFTDTQYF. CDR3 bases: TGTGCCTGGAGTGTAGCCAGGGCCTTCACAGATACGCAGTATTTT.

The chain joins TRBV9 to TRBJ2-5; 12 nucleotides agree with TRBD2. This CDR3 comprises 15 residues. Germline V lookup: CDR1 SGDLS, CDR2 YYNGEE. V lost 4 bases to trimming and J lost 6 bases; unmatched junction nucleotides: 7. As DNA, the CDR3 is TGTGCCAGCAGCCCTAGCGGGGGGGCCACGAAGACCCAGTACTTC. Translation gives CASSPSGGATKTQYF.

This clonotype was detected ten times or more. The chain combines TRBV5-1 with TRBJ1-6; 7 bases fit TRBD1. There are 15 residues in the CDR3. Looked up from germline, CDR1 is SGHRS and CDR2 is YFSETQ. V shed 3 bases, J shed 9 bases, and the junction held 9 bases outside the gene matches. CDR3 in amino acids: CASSYEGQHLSPLHF. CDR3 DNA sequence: TGCGCCAGCAGCTACGAGGGACAGCATCTTTCACCCCTCCACTTT.

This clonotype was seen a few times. This CDR3 reads CSASRDHGNQPQHF. CDR3 sequence (DNA): TGCAGTGCTAGCAGGGATCACGGCAATCAGCCCCAGCATTTT. The rearrangement uses TRBV20-1 and TRBJ1-5; a weak D match, TRBD1 (5 bases). The CDR3 runs to 14 residues. CDR1 and CDR2 (germline): DFQATT, SNEGSKA (reference sequence). Trimming took 3 bases from V and 2 from J, leaving 11 bases between them.

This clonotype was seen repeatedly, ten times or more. The chain's CDR3 is CASRTGPTNEKLFF. The CDR3, as DNA: TGCGCCAGCAGGACGGGGCCAACTAATGAAAAACTGTTTTTT. V gene TRBV5-1 combines with J gene TRBJ1-4; the D gene is possibly TRBD1 (5 bases). Germline V gene sequence: CDR1 SGHRS, CDR2 YFSETQ. The V gene lost 5 bases and the J gene lost 0 bases, with 8 bases spanning the gap. The CDR3 is 14 amino acids.

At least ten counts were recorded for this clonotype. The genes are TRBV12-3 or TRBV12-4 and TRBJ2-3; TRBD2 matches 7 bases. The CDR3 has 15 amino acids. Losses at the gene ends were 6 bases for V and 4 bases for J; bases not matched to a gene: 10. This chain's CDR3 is CASSHGPRGADTQYF. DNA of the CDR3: TGTGCCAGCAGCCATGGGCCCCGGGGGGCAGATACGCAGTATTTT.

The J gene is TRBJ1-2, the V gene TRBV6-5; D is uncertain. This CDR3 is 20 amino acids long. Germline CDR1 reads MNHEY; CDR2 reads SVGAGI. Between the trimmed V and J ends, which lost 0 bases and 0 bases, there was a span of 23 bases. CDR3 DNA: TGTGCCAGCAGTTACTCGAGCTCTCATAAGGTTCTATCCACTAACTATGGCTACACCTTC. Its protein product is CASSYSSSHKVLSTNYGYTF.

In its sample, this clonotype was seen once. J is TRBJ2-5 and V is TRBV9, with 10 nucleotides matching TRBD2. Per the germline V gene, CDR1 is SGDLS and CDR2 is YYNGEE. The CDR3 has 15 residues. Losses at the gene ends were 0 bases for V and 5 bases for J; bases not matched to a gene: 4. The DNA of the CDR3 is TGTGCCAGCAGCGTAGTGAGCGGGGGGGCTGAGACCCAGTACTTC. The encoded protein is CASSVVSGGAETQYF. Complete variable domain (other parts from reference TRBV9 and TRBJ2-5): DSGVTQTPKHLITATGQRVTLRCSPRSGDLSVYWYQQSLDQGLQFLIQYYNGEERAKGNILERFSAQQFPDLHSELNLSSLELGDSALYFCASSVVSGGAETQYFGPGTRLLVL.

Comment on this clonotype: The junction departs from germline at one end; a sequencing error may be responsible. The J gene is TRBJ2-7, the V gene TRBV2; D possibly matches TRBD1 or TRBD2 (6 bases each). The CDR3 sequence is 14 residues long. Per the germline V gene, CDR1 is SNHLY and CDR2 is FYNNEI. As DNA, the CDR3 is TGTGCCAGCAGGGAAGGGGGGAGGTCCTACGAGCAGTACTTC. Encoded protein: CASREGGRSYEQYF. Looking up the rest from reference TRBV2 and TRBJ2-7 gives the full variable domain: EPEVTQTPSHQVTQMGQEVILRCVPISNHLYFYWYRQILGQKVEFLVSFYNNEISEKSEIFDDQFSVERPDGSNFTLKIRSTKLEDSAMYFCASREGGRSYEQYFGPGTRLTVT.

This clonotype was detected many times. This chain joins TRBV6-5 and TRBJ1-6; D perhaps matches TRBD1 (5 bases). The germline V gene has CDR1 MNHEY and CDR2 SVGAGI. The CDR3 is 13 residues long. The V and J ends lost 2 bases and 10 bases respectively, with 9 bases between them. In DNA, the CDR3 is TGTGCCAGCAGTTACGTAGGGGACTCACCCCTCCACTTT. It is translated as CASSYVGDSPLHF.

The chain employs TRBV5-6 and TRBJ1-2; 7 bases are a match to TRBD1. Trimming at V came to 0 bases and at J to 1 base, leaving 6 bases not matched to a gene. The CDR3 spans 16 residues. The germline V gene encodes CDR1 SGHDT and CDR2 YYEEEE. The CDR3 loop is CASSLGTGLINYGYTF. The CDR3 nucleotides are TGTGCCAGCAGCTTGGGGACAGGACTTATTAACTATGGCTACACCTTC.

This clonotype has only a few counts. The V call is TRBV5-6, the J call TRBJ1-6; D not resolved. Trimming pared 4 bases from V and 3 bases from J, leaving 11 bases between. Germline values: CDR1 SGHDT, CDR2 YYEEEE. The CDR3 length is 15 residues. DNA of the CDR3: TGTGCCAGCAGCCCCGGACGGAGCTATAATTCACCCCTCCACTTT. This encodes CASSPGRSYNSPLHF. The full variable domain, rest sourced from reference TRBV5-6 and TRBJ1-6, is DAGVTQSPTHLIKTRGQQVTLRCSPKSGHDTVSWYQQALGQGPQFIFQYYEEEERQRGNFPDRFSGHQFPNYSSELNVNALLLGDSALYLCASSPGRSYNSPLHFGNGTRLTVT.